This T cell receptor (beta chain) appears in the sequencing data of a study of OX40 agonist ivuxolimab in advanced cancers. Turning to the study itself: Ivuxolimab, an antibody acting as an agonist of OX40 (CD134), was used to treat patients. Participants could have had prior anti-PD-1, anti-PD-L1 or anti-CTLA-4 therapy, and approximately 37% had some.

Germline V gene lookup returns CDR1 LNHNV and CDR2 YYDKDF (reference sequence). The CDR3 length is 14 residues. The V gene end was trimmed by 6 bases and the J gene end by 1 base; junction bases not matched to a gene: 4. Using immunoSEQ multiplex PCR, the repertoire was profiled, and TCRdb retains in-frame clones only, with some absent. Among tens of thousands of clones listed, around 94% were seen once. This chain connects TRBV15 to TRBJ1-1, with 8 nucleotides matching TRBD1. This clonotype originated in an adult with an advanced solid tumor such as melanoma, head and neck, liver or kidney cancer. Sequenced here: CD4+ or CD8+ T cells sorted from blood, sampled in a trial of the OX40 agonist ivuxolimab. The CDR3 here is CATRYGQGNTEAFF. The CDR3 region has the DNA TGTGCCACCAGGTACGGACAGGGGAACACTGAAGCTTTCTTT.